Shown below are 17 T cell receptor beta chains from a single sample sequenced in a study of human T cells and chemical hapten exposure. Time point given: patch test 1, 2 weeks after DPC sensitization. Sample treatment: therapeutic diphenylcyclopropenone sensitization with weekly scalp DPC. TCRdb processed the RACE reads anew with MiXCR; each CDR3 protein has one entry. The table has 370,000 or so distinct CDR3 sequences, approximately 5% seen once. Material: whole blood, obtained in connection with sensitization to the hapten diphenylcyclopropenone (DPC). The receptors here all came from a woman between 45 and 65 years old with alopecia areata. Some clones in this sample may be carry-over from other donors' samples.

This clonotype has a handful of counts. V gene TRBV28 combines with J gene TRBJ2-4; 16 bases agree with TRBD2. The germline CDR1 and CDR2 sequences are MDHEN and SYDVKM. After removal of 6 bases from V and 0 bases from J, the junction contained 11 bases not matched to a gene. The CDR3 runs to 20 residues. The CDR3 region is CASSKSPGLAGGLAKNIQYF. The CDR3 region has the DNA TGTGCCAGCAGCAAGAGCCCGGGACTAGCGGGAGGGCTAGCCAAAAACATTCAGTACTTC.

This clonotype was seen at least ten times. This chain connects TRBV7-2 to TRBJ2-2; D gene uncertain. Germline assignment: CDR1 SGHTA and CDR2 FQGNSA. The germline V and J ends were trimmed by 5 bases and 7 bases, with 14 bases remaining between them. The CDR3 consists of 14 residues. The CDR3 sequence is CASSLNGYNGELFF. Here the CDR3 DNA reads TGTGCCAGCAGCCTAAATGGGTATAACGGGGAGCTGTTTTTT.

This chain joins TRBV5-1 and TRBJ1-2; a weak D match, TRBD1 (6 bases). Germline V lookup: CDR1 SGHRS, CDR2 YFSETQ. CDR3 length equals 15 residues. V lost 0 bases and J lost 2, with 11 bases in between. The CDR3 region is CASSLDGQRNYGYTF. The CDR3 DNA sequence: TGCGCCAGCAGCTTGGACGGACAGCGAAACTATGGCTACACCTTC.

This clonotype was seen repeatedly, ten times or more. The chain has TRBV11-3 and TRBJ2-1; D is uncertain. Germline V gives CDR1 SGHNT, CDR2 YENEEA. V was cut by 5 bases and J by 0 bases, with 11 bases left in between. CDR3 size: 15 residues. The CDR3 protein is CASSPDLSSYNEQFF. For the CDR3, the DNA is TGTGCCAGCAGCCCCGACTTGAGCTCCTACAATGAGCAGTTCTTC.

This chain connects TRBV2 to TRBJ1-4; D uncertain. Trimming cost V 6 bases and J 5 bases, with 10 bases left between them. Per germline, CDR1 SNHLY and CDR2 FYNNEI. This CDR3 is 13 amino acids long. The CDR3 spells CASSAGWNEKLFF. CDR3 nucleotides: TGTGCCAGCAGCGCCGGCTGGAATGAAAAACTGTTTTTT.

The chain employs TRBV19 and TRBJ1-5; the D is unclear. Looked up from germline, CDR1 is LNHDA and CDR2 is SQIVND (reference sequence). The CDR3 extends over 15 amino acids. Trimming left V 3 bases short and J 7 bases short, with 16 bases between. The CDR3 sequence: CASSIPGFGGQPQHF. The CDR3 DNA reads TGTGCCAGTAGTATTCCCGGCTTCGGCGGGCAGCCCCAGCATTTT.

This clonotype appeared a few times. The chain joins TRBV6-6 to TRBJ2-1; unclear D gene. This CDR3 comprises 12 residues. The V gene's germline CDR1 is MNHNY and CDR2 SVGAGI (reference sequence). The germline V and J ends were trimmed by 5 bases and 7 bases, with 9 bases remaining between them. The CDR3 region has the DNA TGTGCCAGCAGTAGCCTAAAAAATGAGCAGTTCTTC. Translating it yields CASSSLKNEQFF.

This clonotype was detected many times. DNA of the CDR3: TGTGCCAGCAGTGACTTAGCGGGGCTAAGTAGCACAGATACGCAGTATTTT. This sequence encodes CASSDLAGLSSTDTQYF. V and J are TRBV2 and TRBJ2-3; 8 bases agree with TRBD2. Unmatched junction bases numbered 8, after V lost 3 bases and J lost 0 bases. Germline CDR1 and CDR2: SNHLY and FYNNEI. There are 17 residues in the CDR3.

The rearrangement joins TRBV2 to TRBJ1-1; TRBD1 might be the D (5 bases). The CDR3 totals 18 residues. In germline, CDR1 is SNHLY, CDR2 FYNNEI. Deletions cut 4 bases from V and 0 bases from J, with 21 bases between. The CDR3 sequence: CASSVGTLAGRLNTEAFF. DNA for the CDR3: TGTGCCAGCAGTGTTGGGACCCTGGCGGGCAGACTGAACACTGAAGCTTTCTTT.

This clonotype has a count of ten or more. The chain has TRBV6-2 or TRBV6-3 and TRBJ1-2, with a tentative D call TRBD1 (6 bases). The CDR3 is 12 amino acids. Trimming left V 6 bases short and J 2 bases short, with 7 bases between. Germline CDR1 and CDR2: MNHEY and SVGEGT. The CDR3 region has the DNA TGTGCCAGCAGAAGGGGGAACTATGGCTACACCTTC. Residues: CASRRGNYGYTF.

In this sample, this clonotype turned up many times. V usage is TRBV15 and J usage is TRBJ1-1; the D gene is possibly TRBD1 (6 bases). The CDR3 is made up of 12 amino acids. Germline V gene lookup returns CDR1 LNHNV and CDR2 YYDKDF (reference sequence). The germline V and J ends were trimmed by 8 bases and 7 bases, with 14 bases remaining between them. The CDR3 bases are TGTGCCACCCGGTCTTTCAGGGGTGAAGCTTTCTTT. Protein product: CATRSFRGEAFF.

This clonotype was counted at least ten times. This chain's CDR3 is CASSSAGTGGQNEQFF. CDR3 in DNA: TGCGCCAGCAGCTCGGCCGGGACAGGGGGTCAGAATGAGCAGTTCTTC. The chain is built from TRBV5-1 and TRBJ2-1; 11 positions agree with TRBD1. Germline CDR1 and CDR2: SGHRS and YFSETQ. This CDR3 is built from 16 residues. The junction had 9 bases not matched to a gene; V was cut back by 3 bases and J by 7 bases.

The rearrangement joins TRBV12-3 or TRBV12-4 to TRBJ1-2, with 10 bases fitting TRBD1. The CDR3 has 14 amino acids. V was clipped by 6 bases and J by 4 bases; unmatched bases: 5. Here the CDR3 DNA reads TGTGCCAGCAGGTGGACAGGGGGGTCCTATGGCTACACCTTC. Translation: CASRWTGGSYGYTF.

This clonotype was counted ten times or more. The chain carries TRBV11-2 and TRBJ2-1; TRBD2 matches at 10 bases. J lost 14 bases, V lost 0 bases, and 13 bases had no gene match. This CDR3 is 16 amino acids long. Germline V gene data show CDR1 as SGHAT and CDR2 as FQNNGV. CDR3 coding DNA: TGTGCCAGCAGCTTAGAATCTAGCGGGAGAGTCTCAAAGGAGTTCTTC. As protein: CASSLESSGRVSKEFF.

In DNA form, the CDR3 reads TGTGCCAGTAGTATACAGAGCCTCCCCTACGAGCAGTACTTC. It is translated as CASSIQSLPYEQYF. The gene calls are TRBV19 and TRBJ2-7; D unclear. V was trimmed by 2 bases and J by 2 bases, leaving 10 bases between them. Germline CDR1 is LNHDA and CDR2 is SQIVND (reference sequence). The CDR3 is made up of 14 amino acids.

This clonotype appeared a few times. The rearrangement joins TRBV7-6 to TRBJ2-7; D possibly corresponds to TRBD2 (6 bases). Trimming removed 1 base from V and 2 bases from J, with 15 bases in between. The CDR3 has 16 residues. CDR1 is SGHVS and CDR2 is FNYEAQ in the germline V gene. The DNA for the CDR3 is TGTGCCAGCAGCTTAGGGGCGGGACTCCAAACCTACGAGCAGTACTTC. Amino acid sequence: CASSLGAGLQTYEQYF.

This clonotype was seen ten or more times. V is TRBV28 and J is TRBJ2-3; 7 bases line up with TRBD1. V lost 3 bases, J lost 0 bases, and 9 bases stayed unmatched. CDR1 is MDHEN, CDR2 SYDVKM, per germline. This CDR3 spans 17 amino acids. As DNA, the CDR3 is TGTGCCAGCAGTTTGAGACAGGGCCTGGGTAGCACAGATACGCAGTATTTT. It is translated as CASSLRQGLGSTDTQYF.